These T cell receptor beta chains were read from a single sample in a study of T cell repertoires in cytomegalovirus infection. TCRdb re-derived calls from the reads in MiXCR, one entry per CDR3 protein. The repertoire holds about 570,000 distinct CDR3 sequences, with around 40% as singletons. These TCRs are of unknown antigen specificity. Sequenced material: cultured PBMCs, taken from culture after CMV antigen stimulation. The receptors stem from a human donor in good health (CMV status not recorded). Some clones in this sample may be carry-over from other donors' samples. CDR3s leave out the opening cysteine and the closing phenylalanine or tryptophan. Fields, in order: CDR3 length, V gene, J gene, CDR3 protein.

>12|TRBV4-3|TRBJ2-2
ASSQELVPGELF
>17|TRBV20-1|TRBJ2-7
SARVVRGQVTARGYEQY
>12|TRBV18|TRBJ2-7
ASSLRGLTYEQY
>12|TRBV12-3/TRBV12-4|TRBJ1-1
ASSFAGGLTEAF
>15|TRBV4-1|TRBJ2-1
ASSQEFRASGRNEQF
>12|TRBV11-3|TRBJ2-5
ASSSRLAGAHLY
>10|TRBV5-6|TRBJ2-1
ASSLWGARQF
>12|TRBV7-8|TRBJ1-3
ASSSDLSSATIY
>11|TRBV5-5|TRBJ1-2
ASSLQQGFGYT
>11|TRBV7-2|TRBJ2-3
ASSLERVGTQY
>13|TRBV7-2|TRBJ2-2
ASSFWAVITGELF
>12|TRBV2|TRBJ1-1
VSTLDGENTEAF
>13|TRBV7-2|TRBJ2-5
ASSSHRSMQETQY
>13|TRBV7-2|TRBJ2-1
ASSLGGVGRGEQF
>13|TRBV19|TRBJ1-3
ASSTLWHSGNTIY